The clone carrying this T cell receptor beta chain has just a few counts. MiXCR, run by TCRdb on the 5' RACE reads, gives a single entry per CDR3 protein. The profile shows some 54,000 distinct CDR3 sequences, more than 15% of them singletons. From germline, CDR1 is MGHRA and CDR2 YSYEKL. This CDR3 has 15 amino acids. The germline V and J ends were trimmed by 7 bases and 1 base, with 11 bases remaining between them. The sample taken for sequencing was naive CD4+ T cells sorted from blood. Subset given: naive CD4+ T cells, CD4+CD45RA+CD25-. This chain joins TRBV4-1 and TRBJ2-6; no clear D gene. This sequence was found in a female donor with breast cancer. CDR3 nucleotides: TGCGCCAGCACCACGCCTGGGTCTGGGGCCAACGTCCTGACTTTC. Translated: CASTTPGSGANVLTF.